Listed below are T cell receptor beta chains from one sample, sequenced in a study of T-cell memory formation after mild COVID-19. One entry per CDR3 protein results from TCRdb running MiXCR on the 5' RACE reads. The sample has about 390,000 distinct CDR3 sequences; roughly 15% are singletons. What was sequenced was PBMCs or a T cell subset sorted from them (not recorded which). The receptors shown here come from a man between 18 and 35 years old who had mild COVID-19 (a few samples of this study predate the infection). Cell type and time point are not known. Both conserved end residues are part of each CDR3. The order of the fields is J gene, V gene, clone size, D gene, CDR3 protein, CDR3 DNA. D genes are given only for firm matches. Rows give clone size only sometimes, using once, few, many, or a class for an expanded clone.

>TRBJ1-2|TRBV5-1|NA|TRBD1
CASSLEGASGYGYTF
TGCGCCAGCAGCTTGGAGGGGGCGAGTGGCTATGGCTACACCTTC
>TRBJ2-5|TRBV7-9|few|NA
CASSLVGGASGETQYF
TGTGCCAGCAGCTTAGTCGGGGGAGCCTCAGGGGAGACCCAGTACTTC
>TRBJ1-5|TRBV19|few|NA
CASSHRHQPQHF
TGTGCCAGTAGCCATAGGCATCAGCCCCAGCATTTT
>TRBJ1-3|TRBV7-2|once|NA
CASSPGSLSGNTIYF
TGTGCCAGCAGCCCCGGAAGCCTCTCTGGAAACACCATATATTTT
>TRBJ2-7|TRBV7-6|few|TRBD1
CASSLAADRGAYEQYF
TGTGCCAGCAGCTTAGCCGCGGACAGGGGAGCGTACGAGCAGTACTTC
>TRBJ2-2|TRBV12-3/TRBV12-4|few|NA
CASSLSGVVTGELFF
TGTGCCAGCAGTTTATCAGGGGTTGTAACCGGGGAGCTGTTTTTT
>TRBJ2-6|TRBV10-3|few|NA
CAIQGGSGANVLTF
TGTGCCATCCAGGGGGGCTCTGGGGCCAACGTCCTGACTTTC
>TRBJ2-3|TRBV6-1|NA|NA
CASSDSLAAGTDTQYF
TGTGCCAGCAGCGATTCGTTGGCGGCGGGCACAGATACGCAGTATTTT
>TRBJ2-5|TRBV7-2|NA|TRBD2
CASSLAARGETQYF
TGTGCCAGCAGCTTAGCAGCGCGGGGGGAGACCCAGTACTTC
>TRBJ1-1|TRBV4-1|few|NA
CASSQGFGRNTEAFF
TGCGCCAGCAGCCAAGGATTCGGGAGAAACACTGAAGCTTTCTTT
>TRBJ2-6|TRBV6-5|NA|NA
CASSYSRTGANVLTF
TGTGCCAGCAGTTACTCTCGTACTGGGGCCAACGTCCTGACTTTC